Listed below are T cell receptor beta chains from one sample, sequenced in a study of T cells in AML relapse after transplant. TCRdb redid the calling of the PCR reads with MiXCR, one entry per CDR3 protein. The table has thousands of distinct CDR3 sequences, around 10% seen once; the top ten hold approximately 29%. Sequenced here: bone marrow, either the whole sample or a sorted T cell fraction (not recorded which), sampled in complete remission. The receptors here all came from a human donor who had a stem cell transplant for acute myeloid leukemia. T cells may partly derive from the graft donor. The CDR3 runs from the conserved cysteine through the conserved F or W. The size field is filled for only some rows; it gives once, few, many or a size class.

clone size: medium-sized
J gene: TRBJ2-1
V gene: TRBV19
CDR3 protein: CASSPFLGYNEQFF

clone size: .
J gene: TRBJ2-2
V gene: TRBV28
CDR3 protein: CASSYTAPPGEQFF

clone size: medium-sized
J gene: TRBJ2-7
V gene: TRBV6-6
CDR3 protein: CASNQNTYEQYF

clone size: medium-sized
J gene: TRBJ2-5
V gene: TRBV20-1
CDR3 protein: CSALGQVQETQYF

clone size: medium-sized
J gene: TRBJ2-1
V gene: TRBV20-1
CDR3 protein: CSARLGLAGASGGNEQFF

clone size: medium-sized
J gene: TRBJ2-3
V gene: TRBV24-1
CDR3 protein: CATSRASGGTDTQYF

clone size: many
J gene: TRBJ2-3
V gene: TRBV7-9
CDR3 protein: CASSLRGANTDTQYF

clone size: few
J gene: TRBJ2-7
V gene: TRBV20-1
CDR3 protein: CSARDPREDYEQYF

clone size: .
J gene: TRBJ1-1
V gene: TRBV25-1
CDR3 protein: CASSAGGGLTEAFF

clone size: medium-sized
J gene: TRBJ2-1
V gene: TRBV7-2
CDR3 protein: CASSRDRQSYNEQFF

clone size: medium-sized
J gene: TRBJ2-3
V gene: TRBV4-2
CDR3 protein: CASSPLAGSTDTQYF

clone size: many
J gene: TRBJ2-3
V gene: TRBV11-2
CDR3 protein: CASSFHGTSGAGDTQYF

clone size: many
J gene: TRBJ1-1
V gene: TRBV7-9
CDR3 protein: CASRDSLWGTEAFF

clone size: .
J gene: TRBJ1-3
V gene: TRBV6-2/TRBV6-3
CDR3 protein: CASSSWTVNYGNTIYF

clone size: few
J gene: TRBJ2-5
V gene: TRBV5-1
CDR3 protein: CASSLLWSETQYF

clone size: medium-sized
J gene: TRBJ1-6
V gene: TRBV27
CDR3 protein: CANNAGQGNSPLHF

clone size: medium-sized
J gene: TRBJ2-7
V gene: TRBV10-3
CDR3 protein: CAISVGDYEQYF

clone size: medium-sized
J gene: TRBJ1-1
V gene: TRBV18
CDR3 protein: CASSPLKGDTEAFF

clone size: large
J gene: TRBJ2-2
V gene: TRBV4-3
CDR3 protein: CASSEDRNTGELFF

clone size: many
J gene: TRBJ2-2
V gene: TRBV27
CDR3 protein: CASSFRVTGELFF

clone size: medium-sized
J gene: TRBJ2-2
V gene: TRBV5-8
CDR3 protein: CASTPIQGPAWGELFF

clone size: medium-sized
J gene: TRBJ2-2
V gene: TRBV3-1
CDR3 protein: CASSTRDGNTGELFF

clone size: medium-sized
J gene: TRBJ1-1
V gene: TRBV12-3/TRBV12-4
CDR3 protein: CASSIQGRLHTEAFF

clone size: medium-sized
J gene: TRBJ2-7
V gene: TRBV18
CDR3 protein: CASSRSGGLDEQYF

clone size: many
J gene: TRBJ2-4
V gene: TRBV5-1
CDR3 protein: CASSLTQAKNIQYF

clone size: medium-sized
J gene: TRBJ2-7
V gene: TRBV27
CDR3 protein: CASRTQGASEQYF

clone size: medium-sized
J gene: TRBJ2-5
V gene: TRBV30
CDR3 protein: CAWSAKVLNSQETQYF

clone size: medium-sized
J gene: TRBJ1-5
V gene: TRBV4-1
CDR3 protein: CASSPRDRADQPQHF

clone size: medium-sized
J gene: TRBJ2-7
V gene: TRBV29-1
CDR3 protein: CSVKSAGRLYEQYF

clone size: many
J gene: TRBJ1-3
V gene: TRBV25-1
CDR3 protein: CASRVEGYSGNTIYF

clone size: medium-sized
J gene: TRBJ2-2
V gene: TRBV12-5
CDR3 protein: CASGPGQKNTGELFF

clone size: few
J gene: TRBJ2-3
V gene: TRBV5-1
CDR3 protein: CASSLADTQYF

clone size: medium-sized
J gene: TRBJ2-5
V gene: TRBV7-7
CDR3 protein: CASSWGQEETQYF

clone size: medium-sized
J gene: TRBJ1-4
V gene: TRBV10-3
CDR3 protein: CAISESDRDEKLFF

clone size: medium-sized
J gene: TRBJ2-7
V gene: TRBV28
CDR3 protein: CASTDRRGINEQYF

clone size: medium-sized
J gene: TRBJ2-7
V gene: TRBV11-2
CDR3 protein: CASSLDGVGAYEQYF

clone size: few
J gene: TRBJ2-3
V gene: TRBV11-2
CDR3 protein: CASSLERGDTQYF

clone size: .
J gene: TRBJ1-2
V gene: TRBV3-1
CDR3 protein: CASSRGYDYTF

clone size: medium-sized
J gene: TRBJ2-3
V gene: TRBV4-3
CDR3 protein: CASSQGTATDTQYF

clone size: many
J gene: TRBJ1-1
V gene: TRBV7-9
CDR3 protein: CASSFMEAFF

clone size: medium-sized
J gene: TRBJ1-5
V gene: TRBV4-3
CDR3 protein: CASSQDLTGHQPQHF

clone size: medium-sized
J gene: TRBJ2-5
V gene: TRBV4-1
CDR3 protein: CASSLGGGDLETQYF

clone size: few
J gene: TRBJ1-6
V gene: TRBV7-2
CDR3 protein: CASSFSGALHF

clone size: few
J gene: TRBJ2-3
V gene: TRBV5-1
CDR3 protein: CASSPRTSGGVNHGTDTQYF

clone size: .
J gene: TRBJ2-1
V gene: TRBV4-1
CDR3 protein: CASSQEGAQTVEQFF

clone size: .
J gene: TRBJ1-1
V gene: TRBV7-2
CDR3 protein: CASSSDTRRERVGTEAFF

clone size: .
J gene: TRBJ1-4
V gene: TRBV7-6
CDR3 protein: CASSLGGTGTEKLFF

clone size: .
J gene: TRBJ2-1
V gene: TRBV30
CDR3 protein: CAWSAPTGIGSYNEQFF

clone size: many
J gene: TRBJ2-5
V gene: TRBV20-1
CDR3 protein: CSARLTGPQETQYF

clone size: medium-sized
J gene: TRBJ2-3
V gene: TRBV29-1
CDR3 protein: CSVEGILGSADTQYF

clone size: many
J gene: TRBJ1-1
V gene: TRBV12-3/TRBV12-4
CDR3 protein: CASTPTGPNTEAFF

clone size: medium-sized
J gene: TRBJ2-3
V gene: TRBV20-1
CDR3 protein: CSARAGGASTDTQYF

clone size: medium-sized
J gene: TRBJ2-1
V gene: TRBV29-1
CDR3 protein: CSANKPGLGNEQFF

clone size: few
J gene: TRBJ2-5
V gene: TRBV7-8
CDR3 protein: CASSLETGVKTQYF

clone size: medium-sized
J gene: TRBJ2-5
V gene: TRBV6-2/TRBV6-3
CDR3 protein: CASSYSSWYREDQETQYF

clone size: many
J gene: TRBJ2-3
V gene: TRBV7-9
CDR3 protein: CASSPGLKDTQYF

clone size: medium-sized
J gene: TRBJ2-1
V gene: TRBV27
CDR3 protein: CASSRGTYNEQFF

clone size: .
J gene: TRBJ2-4
V gene: TRBV4-3
CDR3 protein: CASSQDAERGVVKNIQYF

clone size: .
J gene: TRBJ2-1
V gene: TRBV9
CDR3 protein: CASSIYLCSVGAGNEQFF